One T cell receptor beta chain is described in this entry. Its cognate antigen is unknown. The sample is drawn from a study of OX40 agonist ivuxolimab in advanced cancers. Study-wide results and limits: Clonal expansion was seen in CD4+ and CD8+ blood T cells by week 6 at 0.1 to 3.0 mg/kg.

The data were produced by immunoSEQ multiplex PCR, yet TCRdb's version contains in-frame clones alone and is incomplete. The top ten clones hold more than 0.35% of a sample with around 84,000 clones, about 90% of them seen once. CDR3 length: 17 amino acids. Trimming cost V 4 bases and J 7 bases; bases outside gene matches: 12. Germline values: CDR1 SGHAT, CDR2 FQNNGV. Here the sequenced sample was CD4+ or CD8+ T cells sorted from blood, taken in a trial of the OX40 agonist ivuxolimab. The genes are TRBV11-2 and TRBJ1-6; TRBD1 aligns across 8 bases. This TCR was sampled from an adult with an advanced solid tumor such as melanoma, head and neck, liver or kidney cancer. CDR3 protein: CASSSTNRGEWNSPLHF. Written as DNA, the CDR3 is TGTGCCAGCAGCTCAACGAACAGGGGGGAGTGGAATTCACCCCTCCACTTT.